The 3 T cell receptor beta chains in this list originate from one sample, sequenced in a study of blood T cell repertoires in COVID-19. TCRdb's copy holds only in-frame clones and misses some; the assay was immunoSEQ multiplex PCR. Here the sample spans around 300,000 clones, around four fifths being singletons. Sequencing was performed on peripheral blood. These receptors were obtained from a man aged 25-40 years with active or convalescent COVID-19.

This chain joins TRBV4-2 and TRBJ2-3, with TRBD2 matching 9 bases. In germline, CDR1 is LGHNA, CDR2 YNFKEQ. The junction had 9 bases not matched to a gene; V was cut back by 3 bases and J by 5 bases. CDR3 length: 16 residues. The CDR3 sequence: CASSQTTSGQGDTQYF. The DNA for the CDR3 is TGTGCCAGCAGCCAGACGACTAGCGGTCAGGGAGATACGCAGTATTTT.

The chain couples TRBV13 to TRBJ1-2; a weak D match, TRBD1 (6 bases). The CDR3 length is 15 residues. V was clipped by 5 bases and J by 4 bases, with 17 bases between them. In germline, CDR1 is PRHDT, CDR2 FYEKMQ (reference sequence). As DNA, the CDR3 is TGTGCCAGCAGCATCTCAGGGGCCTCCCTCTATGGCTACACCTTC. Protein product: CASSISGASLYGYTF. The full variable domain, in which reference TRBV13 and TRBJ1-2 provide the parts outside the CDR3, is AAGVIQSPRHLIKEKRETATLKCYPIPRHDTVYWYQQGPGQDPQFLISFYEKMQSDKGSIPDRFSAQQFSDYHSELNMSSLELGDSALYFCASSISGASLYGYTFGSGTRLTVV.

The J gene is TRBJ2-1, the V gene TRBV9; D is unresolved. The CDR3 runs to 14 residues. Trimming took off 3 bases at V and 0 bases at J, with 7 bases between the two ends. Per the germline V gene, CDR1 is SGDLS and CDR2 is YYNGEE. CDR3 coding DNA: TGTGCCAGCAGCGAGTGGGCCTCCTACAATGAGCAGTTCTTC. Amino acids: CASSEWASYNEQFF.